Each of the 27 T cell receptor beta chains below was sequenced from the same sample in a study of cytomegalovirus exposure and HLA in healthy donors. The study ran its PCR with 60 Vbeta and 13 Jbeta primers. Some clones are missing from TCRdb's copy, which holds only in-frame ones; the method was immunoSEQ multiplex PCR. The data show under 90,000 clones, 70% to 85% seen once. The sequenced sample was PBMCs. These receptors all stem from a man between 50 and 59 years old in good health and CMV-seropositive.

This clone was observed a handful of times. The V call is TRBV30, the J call TRBJ2-3, with 8 bases lining up with TRBD1. The ends lost 2 bases at V and 5 bases at J; junction bases unmatched: 9. Germline V CDR1 and CDR2: GTSNPN, SVGIG (reference sequence). The CDR3 consists of 15 residues. In DNA form, the CDR3 reads TGTGCCTGGAGTACGGCAGGGGGCAGGGGAGATACGCAGTATTTT. This codes for CAWSTAGGRGDTQYF. Variable domain in full (rest from reference TRBV30 and TRBJ2-3): SQTIHQWPATLVQPVGSPLSLECTVEGTSNPNLYWYRQAAGRGLQLLFYSVGIGQISSEVPQNLSASRPQDRQFILSSKKLLLSDSGFYLCAWSTAGGRGDTQYFGPGTRLTVL.

This sequence joins TRBV4-3 and TRBJ2-4, with D possibly TRBD2 on 5 matching bases. Germline V gene lookup returns CDR1 LGHNA and CDR2 YSLEER. V was shortened by 2 bases and J by 7 bases, with 15 bases between the two germline ends. The CDR3 contains 15 residues. CDR3 in DNA: TGCGCCAGCAGCCAAACTAGTTCCCCTGAGAACATTCAGTACTTC. This gives the protein CASSQTSSPENIQYF.

The chain employs TRBV7-9 and TRBJ2-3; TRBD2 matches at 11 bases. J gave up 3 bases and V 5 bases, and 13 bases lay outside the gene matches. Per germline, CDR1 SEHNR and CDR2 FQNEAQ (reference sequence). The CDR3 spans 18 residues. As DNA, the CDR3 is TGTGCCAGCAGCCCCAAGCGTATAGCGGGAGGGAATACAGATACGCAGTATTTT. Translation gives CASSPKRIAGGNTDTQYF.

This clone was observed a handful of times. The chain couples TRBV21-1 to TRBJ2-7; the table calls TRBD1, which could not be checked here. TRBV21-1 is marked as a pseudogene. This CDR3 has 13 amino acids. In nucleotides, the CDR3 is TGTGCCAGCAGCAAACGCAGGGATTACGAGCAGTACTTC. This translates into CASSKRRDYEQYF.

The CDR3 sequence: CAQNRGNTEAFF. CDR3 sequence (DNA): TGTGCCCAGAACAGGGGGAACACTGAAGCTTTCTTT. The chain joins TRBV30 to TRBJ1-1, with 7 nucleotides matching TRBD1. J lost 1 base, V lost 8 bases, and 4 bases had no gene match. In germline, CDR1 is GTSNPN, CDR2 SVGIG (reference sequence). CDR3 length: 12 amino acids.

The sample holds one count of this clone. The rearrangement joins TRBV4-2 to TRBJ2-7; the D is unclear. CDR3 size: 14 residues. CDR1 and CDR2 (germline): LGHNA, YNFKEQ. V was shortened by 4 bases and J by 6 bases, with 16 bases between the two germline ends. The CDR3: CASSPWADTLEQYF. The CDR3 DNA is TGTGCCAGCAGCCCCTGGGCTGACACCCTCGAGCAGTACTTC.

The chain links TRBV4-3 to TRBJ1-2, with D uncertain. Germline V gives CDR1 LGHNA, CDR2 YSLEER. CDR3 length: 13 residues. Trimming took off 1 base at V and 4 bases at J, with 7 bases between the two ends. The CDR3 DNA reads TGCGCCAGCAGCCAAGGGAGAATCTATGGCTACACCTTC. It encodes CASSQGRIYGYTF.

This chain uses TRBV11-1 with TRBJ2-5; D perhaps matches TRBD1 (6 bases). The germline V and J ends were trimmed by 4 bases and 3 bases, with 12 bases remaining between them. Germline values: CDR1 SGHAT, CDR2 FQDESV (reference sequence). The CDR3 runs to 14 residues. CDR3 nucleotides: TGTGCCAGCAGCTCCCCTAGGGGGAAAGAGACCCAGTACTTC. As protein: CASSSPRGKETQYF.

The chain joins TRBV10-3 to TRBJ2-5, with TRBD2 matching over 7 bases. Germline V gene sequence: CDR1 ENHRY, CDR2 SYGVKD. The CDR3 consists of 17 residues. The V segment lost 0 bases and the J segment 2 bases; nucleotides outside the gene matches: 9. CDR3 protein: CAISESPGGGGQETQYF. The CDR3, as DNA: TGTGCCATCAGTGAGTCCCCTGGTGGCGGGGGACAAGAGACCCAGTACTTC.

The rearrangement joins TRBV7-8 to TRBJ1-1, with D possibly matching TRBD1 (6 bases). Trimming took 5 bases from V and 4 from J, leaving 17 bases between them. This CDR3 comprises 15 residues. Germline loops: CDR1 SGHVS, CDR2 FQNEAQ. CDR3 in amino acids: CASSDYSVGGTEAFF. The CDR3 DNA is TGTGCCAGCAGCGACTACAGTGTAGGGGGCACTGAAGCTTTCTTT.

There are a few counts of this clone. The chain joins TRBV4-1 to TRBJ1-1; D is unresolved. This CDR3 is built from 15 residues. Trimming took off 3 bases at V and 3 bases at J, with 14 bases between the two ends. Looked up from germline, CDR1 is MGHRA and CDR2 is YSYEKL. The CDR3 region is CASSHVLTGYTEAFF. CDR3 sequence (DNA): TGCGCCAGCAGCCACGTCCTAACGGGGTACACTGAAGCTTTCTTT.

This clone was counted a few times. The chain carries TRBV7-9 and TRBJ2-6; D is uncertain. V was clipped by 4 bases and J by 2 bases, with 9 bases between them. Germline loops: CDR1 SEHNR, CDR2 FQNEAQ (reference sequence). This CDR3 has 15 amino acids. The CDR3 coding sequence is TGTGCCAGCAGCTCGAGTCCCACTGGGGCCAACGTCCTGACTTTC. Protein: CASSSSPTGANVLTF.

The chain carries TRBV7-8 and TRBJ2-1, with 7 nucleotides matching TRBD2. The CDR3 loop spans 19 amino acids. The germline gives CDR1 SGHVS, CDR2 FQNEAQ. Germline trimming cut 5 bases from V and 5 bases from J; bases unmatched to any gene: 21. CDR3: CASSVSGWPGLTKNNEQFF. Here the CDR3 DNA reads TGTGCCAGCAGCGTTAGCGGATGGCCGGGACTAACAAAAAACAATGAGCAGTTCTTC.

The chain has TRBV30 and TRBJ2-7; the D gene is possibly TRBD2 (7 bases). V lost 3 bases and J 6 bases, leaving 15 bases between the germline ends. Germline V gene data show CDR1 as GTSNPN and CDR2 as SVGIG (reference sequence). The CDR3 loop spans 13 amino acids. CDR3 protein: CAWRYPGEGEQYF. In DNA, the CDR3 is TGTGCCTGGAGATATCCAGGGGAGGGCGAGCAGTACTTC.

The genes are TRBV30 and TRBJ1-5; 10 bases align to TRBD1. From germline, CDR1 is GTSNPN and CDR2 SVGIG (reference sequence). The V and J ends lost 1 base and 7 bases, in that order; junction bases with no gene match: 7. The CDR3 runs to 15 residues. For the CDR3, the DNA is TGTGCCTGGAGTGCCCCCGGGACAGGGGTACAGCCCCAGCATTTT. Translated, it gives CAWSAPGTGVQPQHF.

This chain joins TRBV5-1 and TRBJ1-1, with a tentative D call TRBD1 (5 bases). Germline V gene sequence: CDR1 SGHRS, CDR2 YFSETQ. This CDR3 comprises 15 residues. V was shortened by 3 bases and J by 4 bases, with 16 bases between the two germline ends. The CDR3 loop reads CASSSSGTGSTEAFF. The CDR3 coding sequence is TGCGCCAGCAGCTCCTCGGGGACTGGTAGCACTGAAGCTTTCTTT.

The chain uses TRBV13 and TRBJ2-5; unclear D gene. This CDR3 comprises 14 residues. Per germline, CDR1 PRHDT and CDR2 FYEKMQ (reference sequence). Trimming stripped 2 bases from V and 4 bases from J, with 11 bases between. CDR3 in DNA: TGTGCCAGCAGCTTAACAAGTTCTGGAGAGACCCAGTACTTC. It is translated as CASSLTSSGETQYF.

The rearrangement uses TRBV18 and TRBJ1-5, with D possibly matching TRBD1 (5 bases). This CDR3 comprises 14 residues. CDR1 is KGHSH, CDR2 LQKENI, per germline. Trimming pared 3 bases from V and 0 bases from J, leaving 6 bases between. This chain's CDR3 is CASSPGRSNQPQHF. The CDR3 DNA follows: TGTGCCAGCTCACCGGGGCGTAGCAATCAGCCCCAGCATTTT. Full variable domain (missing parts from reference TRBV18 and TRBJ1-5): NAGVMQNPRHLVRRRGQEARLRCSPMKGHSHVYWYRQLPEEGLKFMVYLQKENIIDESGMPKERFSAEFPKEGPSILRIQQVVRGDSAAYFCASSPGRSNQPQHFGDGTRLSIL.

V is TRBV5-1 and J is TRBJ1-2; weak D call: TRBD1 (6 bases). The CDR3 is 14 residues long. The germline CDR1 and CDR2 sequences are SGHRS and YFSETQ. The ends were cut back, 0 bases at V and 8 bases at J, with 14 bases in the middle. The CDR3 here is CASSLGGPGRGYTF. The CDR3 DNA reads TGCGCCAGCAGCTTGGGGGGGCCCGGACGCGGCTACACCTTC. Drawing the rest from reference TRBV5-1 and TRBJ1-2, the complete variable domain is KAGVTQTPRYLIKTRGQQVTLSCSPISGHRSVSWYQQTPGQGLQFLFEYFSETQRNKGNFPGRFSGRQFSNSRSEMNVSTLELGDSALYLCASSLGGPGRGYTFGSGTRLTVV.

About this clone: The junction and the germline gene differ at one end; a read error may be behind it. This chain links TRBV2 with TRBJ1-2; 7 bases align to TRBD1. Germline CDR1 and CDR2: SNHLY and FYNNEI. This CDR3 contains 14 residues. Written as DNA, the CDR3 is TGTGCCAGCAGCGAAGGACAGGTTAACTATGGCTACACCTTC. Its protein product is CASSEGQVNYGYTF.

The chain carries TRBV9 and TRBJ2-7; 11 positions agree with TRBD1. CDR1 and CDR2 from the germline V gene are SGDLS and YYNGEE. V lost 2 bases and J lost 3; bases outside the gene matches: 4. The CDR3 loop spans 15 amino acids. The CDR3 region is CASSVGQGAYYEQYF. CDR3 bases: TGTGCCAGCAGCGTCGGACAGGGGGCGTACTACGAGCAGTACTTC.

The CDR3 loop is CSAPGIYEQYF. DNA for the CDR3: TGCAGTGCTCCGGGGATTTACGAGCAGTACTTC. The rearrangement links TRBV20-1 to TRBJ2-5; D perhaps matches TRBD2 (5 bases). The tail of the sequence fits TRBJ2-7 better, so the J call may be wrong. The CDR3 runs 11 residues. Per the germline V gene, CDR1 is DFQATT and CDR2 is SNEGSKA (reference sequence).

This clone showed up just once. The gene calls are TRBV19 and TRBJ2-7, with D perhaps matching TRBD1 (6 bases). V lost 3 bases and J lost 2, with 14 bases in between. This CDR3 contains 15 residues. In germline, CDR1 is LNHDA, CDR2 SQIVND (reference sequence). As DNA, the CDR3 is TGTGCCAGTAGTATTTCCCCCCAGGGGACCTACGAGCAGTACTTC. Its translation: CASSISPQGTYEQYF.

V usage is TRBV6-1 and J usage is TRBJ2-1, with 10 positions matching TRBD2. The CDR3 has 14 amino acids. V dropped 8 bases and J dropped 4; count of bases not matched to a gene: 5. Germline loops: CDR1 MNHNS, CDR2 SASEGT. In nucleotides, the CDR3 is TGTGCCAGCTGGACTAGCGGCCCTTACAATGAGCAGTTCTTC. Translating it yields CASWTSGPYNEQFF.

In its sample, this clone was seen once. The chain uses TRBV30 and TRBJ1-1; no definite D call. Trimming shortened V by 2 bases and J by 4 bases, and 11 bases separated the two germline ends. The CDR3 has 13 amino acids. Germline CDR1 and CDR2: GTSNPN and SVGIG (reference sequence). The CDR3 DNA reads as TGTGCCTGGAGTCCGGGATTTATCACTGAAGCTTTCTTT. Translating it yields CAWSPGFITEAFF.

The J gene is TRBJ2-5, the V gene TRBV9, with D possibly matching TRBD2 (5 bases). The germline V gene encodes CDR1 SGDLS and CDR2 YYNGEE. Trimming removed 0 bases at V and 5 bases at J, with 11 bases between. CDR3 size: 14 residues. CDR3 bases: TGTGCCAGCAGCGTAGACCGGGGTGGGGAGACCCAGTACTTC. Translating it yields CASSVDRGGETQYF.

V is TRBV18 and J is TRBJ1-5; D uncertain. V was shortened by 2 bases and J by 7 bases, with 12 bases between the two germline ends. CDR1 KGHSH and CDR2 LQKENI come from the germline V gene. This CDR3 spans 14 amino acids. CDR3 nucleotide sequence: TGTGCCAGCTCACCAGGGCCCGCGCAGCAGCCCCAGCATTTT. This gives the protein CASSPGPAQQPQHF.